Following are 20 T cell receptor beta chains from one sample sequenced in a study of T cells expressing NK-cell markers. TCRdb reprocessed the 5' RACE reads, keeping one entry per CDR3 protein, no DNA. The sample table includes around 280,000 distinct CDR3 sequences. The sequenced sample was blood T cells: a sorted CD56 or NKG2C T cell subset, CD4+ or CD8+ T cells, or bulk PBMC T cells (not recorded which). The receptors derive from a man between 18 and 29 years old in good health.

The chain uses TRBV12-3 or TRBV12-4 and TRBJ1-2; the TCRdb D gene call, TRBD1, has no DNA to confirm it. This CDR3 spans 13 amino acids. CDR3 amino acids: CASSLRGTGGYTF.

The rearrangement links TRBV20-1 to TRBJ2-3. Germline V gives CDR1 DFQATT, CDR2 SNEGSKA (reference sequence). CDR3 length: 15 residues. CDR3: CSAIKSATSTDTQYF.

The V gene is TRBV12-3 or TRBV12-4, the J gene TRBJ2-7; TCRdb selects TRBD1, and the lack of DNA leaves this call unchecked. The CDR3 runs to 15 residues. CDR3: CASSLPGTGRNEQYF.

V gene TRBV5-1 combines with J gene TRBJ2-1; there is no DNA to check the TCRdb D call of TRBD1. Germline assignment: CDR1 SGHRS and CDR2 YFSETQ. The CDR3 has 15 residues. Here the CDR3 reads CASSLGGRTHNEQFF. Combining the CDR3 with reference TRBV5-1 and TRBJ2-1 gives the whole variable domain KAGVTQTPRYLIKTRGQQVTLSCSPISGHRSVSWYQQTPGQGLQFLFEYFSETQRNKGNFPGRFSGRQFSNSRSEMNVSTLELGDSALYLCASSLGGRTHNEQFFGPGTRLTVL.

The V call is TRBV6-1, the J call TRBJ2-3; the TRBD1 assignment by TCRdb is unverifiable without DNA. Germline-derived CDR1 and CDR2 are MNHNS and SASEGT. There are 14 residues in the CDR3. The CDR3: CASSESRPQGTQYF.

The genes are TRBV7-2 and TRBJ2-5; TCRdb reports TRBD2, a call that lacks DNA to check it against. The V gene's germline CDR1 is SGHTA and CDR2 FQGNSA. The CDR3 is 16 residues long. The CDR3 is CASSTPIRPGQETQYF.

This rearrangement joins TRBV6-5 to TRBJ2-2; TCRdb returns TRBD1, unconfirmable since there is no DNA. The CDR3 length is 17 residues. The germline CDR1 and CDR2 sequences are MNHEY and SVGAGI. The CDR3: CASSYQGTGANTGELFF.

The J gene is TRBJ1-2, the V gene TRBV5-4; TCRdb calls TRBD1, which cannot be checked without DNA. Germline CDR1 reads SGHNT; CDR2 reads YYREEE (reference sequence). The CDR3 is 13 residues long. The CDR3 spells CASSQIGDRTYTF.

This chain's CDR3 is CASSLGLRDSYF. The chain is built from TRBV7-9 and TRBJ2-3. The CDR3 contains 12 residues. Germline V gene lookup returns CDR1 SEHNR and CDR2 FQNEAQ (reference sequence).

The chain joins TRBV5-1 to TRBJ1-1. Germline values: CDR1 SGHRS, CDR2 YFSETQ. The CDR3 contains 15 residues. The CDR3 spells CASSLGGMLNTEAFF. The variable domain in full, completed from reference TRBV5-1 and TRBJ1-1, reads KAGVTQTPRYLIKTRGQQVTLSCSPISGHRSVSWYQQTPGQGLQFLFEYFSETQRNKGNFPGRFSGRQFSNSRSEMNVSTLELGDSALYLCASSLGGMLNTEAFFGQGTRLTVV.

This chain joins TRBV29-1 and TRBJ2-1; TCRdb returns TRBD1, unconfirmable since there is no DNA. The germline gives CDR1 SQVTM, CDR2 ANQGSEA. The CDR3 spans 14 residues. CDR3 sequence: CSVGLRPEYNEQFF.

J is TRBJ2-1 and V is TRBV20-1; TCRdb lists TRBD2, though no DNA is available to test this call. The CDR3 has 15 amino acids. CDR1 and CDR2 (germline): DFQATT, SNEGSKA (reference sequence). CDR3 amino acids: CSAPAGSGLANEQFF.

The V call is TRBV18, the J call TRBJ2-5; TCRdb designates TRBD1, a call that cannot be tested without DNA. Per germline, CDR1 KGHSH and CDR2 LQKENI. The CDR3 contains 14 residues. This CDR3 reads CASSLRTGGETQYF.

The gene calls are TRBV25-1 and TRBJ1-1; absent DNA, TCRdb's TRBD1 call cannot be checked. The CDR3 covers 14 residues. Germline V gene data show CDR1 as MGHDK and CDR2 as SYGVNS. CDR3 loop: CASSEYTGLTEAFF.

CDR3 amino acids: CASCAGGGPDTQYF. This chain connects TRBV5-1 to TRBJ2-3; TCRdb calls TRBD2, which cannot be checked without DNA. CDR3 size: 14 residues. The germline gives CDR1 SGHRS, CDR2 YFSETQ.

The gene calls are TRBV3-1 and TRBJ2-5; TCRdb proposes TRBD2, but this gene call is untestable without DNA. This CDR3 is 14 amino acids long. CDR1 is LGHDT and CDR2 is YNNKEL in the germline V gene (reference sequence). CDR3 sequence reads: CASSREGTAGTQYF.

This chain joins TRBV6-5 and TRBJ1-2; TCRdb picks TRBD1, but there is no DNA to check that call. Germline CDR1 and CDR2: MNHEY and SVGAGI. The CDR3 is made up of 14 amino acids. CDR3 amino acids: CASSYQRQYYGYTF.

The chain joins TRBV4-1 to TRBJ2-1; TCRdb picks TRBD2, but there is no DNA to check that call. The germline gives CDR1 MGHRA, CDR2 YSYEKL. This CDR3 spans 15 amino acids. The CDR3 loop is CASSQTSGRANEQFF.

The V and J genes are TRBV25-1 and TRBJ2-7. The CDR3 is 11 residues long. CDR1 and CDR2 (germline): MGHDK, SYGVNS. This CDR3 is CATNLNYEQYF.

The V and J genes are TRBV5-4 and TRBJ2-3. In germline, CDR1 is SGHNT, CDR2 YYREEE (reference sequence). The CDR3 covers 12 residues. The CDR3 spells CASGDLTDTQYF.